These 9 T cell receptor beta chains share one sample of origin, sequenced in a study of cytotoxic CD8 clonotypes in ibrutinib-treated CLL. This table comes from immunoSEQ multiplex PCR, and its TCRdb copy is limited to in-frame clones, with some not included. The sample contains about 310,000 clones, almost 80% of which appear only once. The material was PBMCs, obtained before ibrutinib treatment. These receptors originate from a human donor with chronic lymphocytic leukemia.

The chain uses TRBV6-1 and TRBJ1-2; the D is unclear. The germline V gene encodes CDR1 MNHNS and CDR2 SASEGT. This CDR3 is 14 amino acids long. V lost 4 bases and J 4 bases, leaving 13 bases between the germline ends. This CDR3 is CASSAARGTYGYTF. The CDR3 bases are TGTGCCAGCAGTGCAGCCAGAGGCACCTATGGCTACACCTTC.

To note about this clone: Other nucleotide sequences from this sample produce the same CDR3. This chain uses TRBV5-1 with TRBJ2-7; 8 nucleotides agree with TRBD1. With 1 base clipped from V and 3 bases from J, the junction kept 3 bases outside the gene matches. Per the germline V gene, CDR1 is SGHRS and CDR2 is YFSETQ. The CDR3 totals 14 residues. This CDR3 reads CASSLLQGDYEQYF. The CDR3 bases are TGCGCCAGCAGCTTGTTACAGGGGGACTACGAGCAGTACTTC.

The chain links TRBV30 to TRBJ2-1; the D gene is possibly TRBD2 (7 bases). There are 12 residues in the CDR3. The V gene lost 4 bases and the J gene lost 9 bases, with 13 bases spanning the gap. The germline CDR1 and CDR2 sequences are GTSNPN and SVGIG (reference sequence). CDR3 region: CAWTSGGGEQFF. The CDR3 nucleotides read TGTGCCTGGACTAGCGGAGGGGGTGAGCAGTTCTTC.

V is TRBV18 and J is TRBJ2-6; the D is unclear. The V end was cut by 4 bases, the J end by 4 bases, with 11 bases between. The germline CDR1 and CDR2 sequences are KGHSH and LQKENI. This CDR3 comprises 15 residues. The CDR3 DNA is TGTGCCAGCTCACGAAACCAAGGGGGGGCCAACGTCCTGACTTTC. Protein product: CASSRNQGGANVLTF.

This clone is a singleton in its sample. The chain employs TRBV10-3 and TRBJ1-1, with D possibly TRBD1 on 6 matching bases. This CDR3 comprises 15 residues. The ends were cut back, 6 bases at V and 1 base at J, with 15 bases in the middle. Germline values: CDR1 ENHRY, CDR2 SYGVKD. CDR3 bases: TGTGCCATCAGCTCCGAGGGGGGAGGGAACACTGAAGCTTTCTTT. Its protein product is CAISSEGGGNTEAFF.

This clone was observed once. This chain uses TRBV13 with TRBJ2-1, with 12 bases fitting TRBD2. The V and J ends lost 1 base and 3 bases, in that order; junction bases with no gene match: 1. This CDR3 is built from 16 residues. The germline CDR1 and CDR2 sequences are PRHDT and FYEKMQ (reference sequence). CDR3 sequence reads: CASSLVTSGSYNEQFF. DNA for the CDR3: TGTGCCAGCAGCTTAGTGACTAGCGGGAGCTACAATGAGCAGTTCTTC.

This chain connects TRBV5-8 to TRBJ1-5; no clear D gene. This CDR3 has 16 amino acids. CDR1 is SGHTS, CDR2 YDEGEE, per germline. Trimming pared 4 bases from V and 0 bases from J, leaving 14 bases between. The CDR3 bases are TGTGCCAGCAGCGACACGAAAACTTATAGCAATCAGCCCCAGCATTTT. Its protein product is CASSDTKTYSNQPQHF. The full variable domain, completed using reference TRBV5-8 and TRBJ1-5, is EAGVTQSPTHLIKTRGQQATLRCSPISGHTSVYWYQQALGLGLQFLLWYDEGEERNRGNFPPRFSGRQFPNYSSELNVNALELEDSALYLCASSDTKTYSNQPQHFGDGTRLSIL.

This chain links TRBV15 with TRBJ1-5; D is perhaps TRBD1 (6 bases). The V gene lost 4 bases and the J gene lost 6 bases, with 10 bases spanning the gap. The germline V gene encodes CDR1 LNHNV and CDR2 YYDKDF (reference sequence). The CDR3 has 13 residues. The CDR3: CATSIGGSQPQHF. The DNA of the CDR3 is TGTGCCACCAGCATAGGGGGTAGTCAGCCCCAGCATTTT. Full variable domain (rest looked up from reference TRBV15 and TRBJ1-5): DAMVIQNPRYQVTQFGKPVTLSCSQTLNHNVMYWYQQKSSQAPKLLFHYYDKDFNNEADTPDNFQSRRPNTSFCFLDIRSPGLGDTAMYLCATSIGGSQPQHFGDGTRLSIL.

This chain uses TRBV6-5 with TRBJ1-5; D perhaps matches TRBD1 (6 bases). Germline V lookup: CDR1 MNHEY, CDR2 SVGAGI. V lost 8 bases to trimming and J lost 5 bases, with 19 bases between them. There are 15 residues in the CDR3. The CDR3 loop reads CASQPGGADDQPQHF. The CDR3 nucleotides read TGTGCCAGCCAACCCGGGGGGGCAGATGATCAGCCCCAGCATTTT.